A single sample gave rise to the 26 T cell receptor beta chains below, sequenced in a study of shared clonotypes between healthy human individuals. Sequencing was performed with immunoSEQ multiplex PCR; in TCRdb, only in-frame clones are kept and a portion is missing. The sample holds roughly 2,500,000 clones; 90% to 95% are singletons and the top ten take 0.36%. The specimen sequenced was naive CD4+ T cells from PBMCs. Stated subset: CD45RA+ positively selected. Source of these receptors: a man aged 18 to 30 in good health. Some clones in this sample may be carry-over from other donors' samples.

V usage is TRBV7-2 and J usage is TRBJ2-2; D possibly matches TRBD1 or TRBD2 (6 bases each). CDR3 length equals 16 residues. V was trimmed by 2 bases and J by 4 bases, leaving 14 bases between them. CDR1 and CDR2 (germline): SGHTA, FQGNSA. CDR3 nucleotide sequence: TGTGCCAGCAGCTTACTTCCGGGGGCGGGCACCGGGGAGCTGTTTTTT. This encodes CASSLLPGAGTGELFF.

This clone was seen only once. The chain uses TRBV7-2 and TRBJ2-3; 7 bases map to TRBD1. CDR1 is SGHTA, CDR2 FQGNSA, per germline. The CDR3 is 14 amino acids. With V trimmed by 6 bases and J by 2 bases, 5 bases remained unmatched. CDR3 loop: CASRKGAFTDTQYF. CDR3 bases: TGTGCCAGCAGGAAGGGGGCATTCACAGATACGCAGTATTTT.

The CDR3 DNA reads as TGTGCCTGGAGAGCAGGGGACACTGAAGCTTTCTTT. Translating it yields CAWRAGDTEAFF. The genes are TRBV30 and TRBJ1-1; the D gene is possibly TRBD1 (6 bases). CDR1 and CDR2 from the germline V gene are GTSNPN and SVGIG (reference sequence). CDR3 length equals 12 residues. V lost 3 bases, J lost 3 bases, and 8 bases lay in between.

CDR3 sequence reads: CASSPMVGGNTGELFF. In DNA, the CDR3 is TGTGCCAGCAGCCCCATGGTAGGGGGTAACACCGGGGAGCTGTTTTTT. The V gene is TRBV5-5, the J gene TRBJ2-2; weak D call: TRBD1 (6 bases). CDR1 SGHKS and CDR2 YYEKEE come from the germline V gene (reference sequence). The CDR3 is 16 residues long. Trimming took 4 bases from V and 2 from J, leaving 15 bases between them.

V gene TRBV7-2 combines with J gene TRBJ1-5; weak D call: TRBD1 (5 bases). The CDR3 has 15 residues. V was trimmed by 2 bases and J by 0 bases, leaving 8 bases between them. CDR1 and CDR2 from the germline V gene are SGHTA and FQGNSA. CDR3 sequence (DNA): TGTGCCAGCAGCTTACAGGGTCATAGCAATCAGCCCCAGCATTTT. This codes for CASSLQGHSNQPQHF.

This chain joins TRBV9 and TRBJ2-3; D is undetermined. V gave up 7 bases and J gave up 0 bases, with 12 bases separating them. This CDR3 region has 14 residues. Germline CDR1 is SGDLS and CDR2 is YYNGEE. The CDR3 loop reads CASSETPSTDTQYF. The CDR3 bases are TGTGCCAGCTCCGAGACCCCTAGCACAGATACGCAGTATTTT.

V gene TRBV7-2 combines with J gene TRBJ1-1, with a possible D match to TRBD1 (5 bases). This CDR3 has 15 residues. V dropped 1 base and J dropped 5 bases, with 14 bases sitting between them. Germline lookup yields CDR1 SGHTA and CDR2 FQGNSA. The CDR3 spells CASSLVGPKGTEAFF. The CDR3 bases are TGTGCCAGCAGCTTAGTAGGGCCGAAGGGGACTGAAGCTTTCTTT.

The chain couples TRBV6-1 to TRBJ2-6, with 7 bases fitting TRBD1. CDR1 and CDR2 (germline): MNHNS, SASEGT. The CDR3 spans 14 residues. With V trimmed by 7 bases and J by 3 bases, 3 bases remained unmatched. The CDR3 spells CASKTGFGANVLTF. DNA for the CDR3: TGTGCCAGCAAGACAGGGTTTGGGGCCAACGTCCTGACTTTC.

This clone was picked up one time. The gene calls are TRBV6-1 and TRBJ2-2; D is unresolved. The germline V gene has CDR1 MNHNS and CDR2 SASEGT. CDR3 size: 16 residues. Trimming pared 3 bases from V and 3 bases from J, leaving 14 bases between. The CDR3 sequence is CASSEALGIHTGELFF. In DNA form, the CDR3 reads TGTGCCAGCAGTGAGGCTTTAGGCATTCACACCGGGGAGCTGTTTTTT.

V usage is TRBV30 and J usage is TRBJ2-1; 12 nucleotides line up with TRBD2. The germline gives CDR1 GTSNPN, CDR2 SVGIG (reference sequence). V was pared by 1 base and J by 6 bases, with 7 bases of the junction left unmatched. The CDR3 is 16 amino acids. The CDR3 DNA reads TGTGCCTGGAGTGACCGACTAGCGGGAGCCCCCAATGAGCAGTTCTTC. Residues: CAWSDRLAGAPNEQFF.

V gene TRBV5-6 combines with J gene TRBJ2-5; D is ambiguous. The J call may not be correct, given that the DNA end is closer to TRBJ2-7. CDR3 length: 13 amino acids. Germline loops: CDR1 SGHDT, CDR2 YYEEEE. DNA of the CDR3: TGTGCCAGCAGCTCCAGGAGCTCCTACGAGCAGTACTTC. Its translation: CASSSRSSYEQYF.

This chain uses TRBV18 with TRBJ2-1; 9 bases agree with TRBD1. Germline V gene sequence: CDR1 KGHSH, CDR2 LQKENI. The ends lost 3 bases at V and 3 bases at J; junction bases unmatched: 6. This CDR3 comprises 16 residues. The DNA for the CDR3 is TGTGCCAGCTCACCCTACGTGACAGGGGGCTACAATGAGCAGTTCTTC. Its protein product is CASSPYVTGGYNEQFF.

To note about this clone: Other DNA sequences of this sample code for an identical CDR3. The chain links TRBV18 to TRBJ2-5; no reliable D call. Germline V gene sequence: CDR1 KGHSH, CDR2 LQKENI. Trimming left V 3 bases short and J 4 bases short, with 9 bases between. The CDR3 consists of 13 residues. The CDR3 DNA follows: TGTGCCAGCTCACCCCCGGGTGGAGAGACCCAGTACTTC. This sequence encodes CASSPPGGETQYF. The full variable domain, completed using reference TRBV18 and TRBJ2-5, is NAGVMQNPRHLVRRRGQEARLRCSPMKGHSHVYWYRQLPEEGLKFMVYLQKENIIDESGMPKERFSAEFPKEGPSILRIQQVVRGDSAAYFCASSPPGGETQYFGPGTRLLVL.

Of note for this clone: The sample contains more than one DNA sequence encoding this CDR3. The genes are TRBV27 and TRBJ2-7; 7 nucleotides line up with TRBD1. Germline CDR1 MNHEY, CDR2 SMNVEV (reference sequence). Germline trimming cut 3 bases from V and 2 bases from J; bases unmatched to any gene: 4. This CDR3 has 14 residues. The CDR3, as DNA: TGTGCCAGCAGTTTTTGGGACAGACCCTACGAGCAGTACTTC. Its protein is CASSFWDRPYEQYF.

This sequence joins TRBV19 and TRBJ2-3, with a possible D match to TRBD1 (5 bases). The CDR3 consists of 16 residues. Germline V CDR1 and CDR2: LNHDA, SQIVND (reference sequence). V was shortened by 3 bases and J by 3 bases, with 16 bases between the two germline ends. CDR3 sequence reads: CASSIHQGKGTDTQYF. CDR3 nucleotides: TGTGCCAGTAGTATCCATCAGGGTAAGGGGACAGATACGCAGTATTTT.

The J gene is TRBJ1-5, the V gene TRBV5-4; 8 bases match TRBD1. Germline V gives CDR1 SGHNT, CDR2 YYREEE (reference sequence). With 7 bases clipped from V and 3 bases from J, the junction kept 6 bases outside the gene matches. The CDR3 is 14 residues long. CDR3 in DNA: TGTGCCAGCTCCCAGGACAGGGACAATCAGCCCCAGCATTTT. This translates into CASSQDRDNQPQHF.

The chain links TRBV6-5 to TRBJ2-7, with TRBD2 as a possible D gene (5 bases). The germline V gene has CDR1 MNHEY and CDR2 SVGAGI. The length of the CDR3 is 16 residues. Between the trimmed V and J ends, which lost 2 bases and 2 bases, there was a span of 16 bases. DNA of the CDR3: TGTGCCAGCAGTTACAGAGGAGGACCTAAAGCCTACGAGCAGTACTTC. This encodes CASSYRGGPKAYEQYF.

The chain uses TRBV7-9 and TRBJ2-7; 8 positions agree with TRBD2. Germline CDR1 and CDR2: SEHNR and FQNEAQ (reference sequence). The junction had 9 bases not matched to a gene; V was cut back by 5 bases and J by 12 bases. The CDR3 runs 12 residues. The CDR3 coding sequence is TGTGCCAGCAGCACAGGGACTAGGGGTCCGTACTTC. It translates to CASSTGTRGPYF.

The V gene is TRBV6-5, the J gene TRBJ2-3; TRBD2 agrees at 9 bases. The CDR3 is 14 amino acids. Germline V gene data show CDR1 as MNHEY and CDR2 as SVGAGI. V lost 10 bases and J lost 5; bases outside the gene matches: 10. The CDR3 here is CATTGREGLDTQYF. The CDR3 nucleotides are TGTGCCACCACAGGGCGGGAGGGCCTAGATACGCAGTATTTT.

This clone appeared a single time. The chain has TRBV5-1 and TRBJ1-2; tentatively, D is TRBD1 (6 bases). The CDR3 spans 18 residues. Trimming stripped 0 bases from V and 5 bases from J, with 23 bases between. The germline gives CDR1 SGHRS, CDR2 YFSETQ. DNA of the CDR3: TGCGCCAGCAGCTTGGGCCCGGGGGGCCCGATAAACAGTTATGGCTACACCTTC. Its translation: CASSLGPGGPINSYGYTF.

The chain employs TRBV5-1 and TRBJ2-5, with 12 bases fitting TRBD2. Germline V gene data show CDR1 as SGHRS and CDR2 as YFSETQ. This CDR3 region has 17 residues. Trimming at V came to 4 bases and at J to 3 bases, leaving 10 bases not matched to a gene. The CDR3 sequence: CASSLIGLAGIEETQYF. Written as DNA, the CDR3 is TGCGCCAGCAGCCTGATTGGACTAGCGGGAATCGAAGAGACCCAGTACTTC.

The chain links TRBV20-1 to TRBJ2-5; TRBD2 matches at 8 bases. The CDR3 runs 11 residues. The J segment lost 6 bases and the V segment lost 7 bases, leaving 4 bases of the junction unmatched. Germline V lookup: CDR1 DFQATT, CDR2 SNEGSKA (reference sequence). CDR3 DNA: TGCAGTGTTGTAGCGGGGCAGACCCAGTACTTC. The encoded protein is CSVVAGQTQYF.

The rearrangement joins TRBV7-8 to TRBJ1-1; D not resolved. The germline gives CDR1 SGHVS, CDR2 FQNEAQ. The CDR3 is 12 amino acids. The V end was cut by 3 bases, the J end by 6 bases, with 8 bases between. CDR3 bases: TGTGCCAGCAGCTTTGTCCGGGCTGAAGCTTTCTTT. Protein sequence: CASSFVRAEAFF.

The chain joins TRBV10-1 to TRBJ2-3; D not resolved. The germline V gene encodes CDR1 WNHNN and CDR2 SYGVQD (reference sequence). Trimming took off 0 bases at V and 2 bases at J, with 9 bases between the two ends. The CDR3 extends over 15 amino acids. CDR3 coding DNA: TGCGCCAGCAGTGAGTCACCAGCCCACACAGATACGCAGTATTTT. This translates into CASSESPAHTDTQYF.

The rearrangement uses TRBV27 and TRBJ2-4, with 7 nucleotides matching TRBD1. CDR1 and CDR2 from the germline V gene are MNHEY and SMNVEV (reference sequence). This CDR3 region has 15 residues. Trimming removed 4 bases from V and 0 bases from J; junction bases left unmatched: 3. CDR3 in amino acids: CASSWDRLAKNIQYF. The CDR3 nucleotides are TGTGCCAGCAGTTGGGACAGATTAGCCAAAAACATTCAGTACTTC.

The chain couples TRBV5-1 to TRBJ2-7; 10 bases line up with TRBD1. Trimming removed 6 bases from V and 6 bases from J; junction bases left unmatched: 9. Per the germline V gene, CDR1 is SGHRS and CDR2 is YFSETQ. CDR3 length: 14 residues. The CDR3 spells CASKTGTGAGEQYF. The CDR3 nucleotides read TGCGCCAGCAAAACAGGGACAGGGGCTGGCGAGCAGTACTTC.